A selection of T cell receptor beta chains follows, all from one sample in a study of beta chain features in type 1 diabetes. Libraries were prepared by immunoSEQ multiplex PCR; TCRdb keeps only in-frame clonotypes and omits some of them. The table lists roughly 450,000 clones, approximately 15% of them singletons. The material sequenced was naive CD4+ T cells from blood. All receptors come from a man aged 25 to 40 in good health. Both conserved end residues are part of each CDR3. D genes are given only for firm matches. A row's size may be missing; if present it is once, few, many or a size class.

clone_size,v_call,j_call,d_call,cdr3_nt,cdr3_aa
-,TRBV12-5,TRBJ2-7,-,TGTGCTAGTGGCACAAGCGCCTCCTACGAGCAGTACTTC,CASGTSASYEQYF
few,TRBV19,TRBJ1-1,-,TGTGCCAGTAGTGTGGCAGGGTTGGGGGCTGAAGCTTTCTTT,CASSVAGLGAEAFF
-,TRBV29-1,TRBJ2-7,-,TGCAGCGCCCTTCAGGGGCCCTACGAGCAGTACTTC,CSALQGPYEQYF
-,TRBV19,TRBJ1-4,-,TGTGCCAGTAGTATAGGGTTCAGGTCTGAAAAACTGTTTTTT,CASSIGFRSEKLFF
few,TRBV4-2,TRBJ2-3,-,TGTGCCAGCAGCCAAAGCCTCGGCGGCGTCGGAGATACGCAGTATTTT,CASSQSLGGVGDTQYF
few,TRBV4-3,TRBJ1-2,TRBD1,TGCGCCAGCAGCCGAGAGGGGGCCCTGGGTGGCTACACCTTC,CASSREGALGGYTF
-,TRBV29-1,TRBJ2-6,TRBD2,TGCAGCGTTGGGCTAGCGGGAGCCGGGGCCAACGTCCTGACTTTC,CSVGLAGAGANVLTF
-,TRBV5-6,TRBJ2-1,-,TGTGCCAGCAGCACCGGACAGAGGATGTTAAATGAGCAGTTCTTC,CASSTGQRMLNEQFF
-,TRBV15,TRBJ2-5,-,TGTGCCACCAGCAGAGCTCCGTCGGAGACCCAGTACTTC,CATSRAPSETQYF
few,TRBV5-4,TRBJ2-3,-,TGTGCCAGCAGCTTGGAGGGAACCACAGATACGCAGTATTTT,CASSLEGTTDTQYF
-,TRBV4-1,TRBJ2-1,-,TGCGCCAGCAGCCAAGATTTCGGCTCCTACAATGAGCAGTTCTTC,CASSQDFGSYNEQFF
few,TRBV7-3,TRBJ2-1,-,TGTGCCAGCAGCCTTGGTGGGCGCAGGTTGTTCTTC,CASSLGGRRLFF
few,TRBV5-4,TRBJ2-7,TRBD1,TGTGCCAGCAGAACAGGGGGCGAATCTTACGAGCAGTACTTC,CASRTGGESYEQYF
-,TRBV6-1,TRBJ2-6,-,TGTGCCAGCACCTCCCTGGGGTCTGGGGCCAACGTCCTGACTTTC,CASTSLGSGANVLTF
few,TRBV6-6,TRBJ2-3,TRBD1,TGTGCCAGCATACCGGGACAGGGGCCGTTGGGTACGCAGTATTTT,CASIPGQGPLGTQYF
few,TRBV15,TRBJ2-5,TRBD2,TGTGCCACCAGCAGAGTCAGCGGGGCCTTGGGGGAGACCCAGTACTTC,CATSRVSGALGETQYF
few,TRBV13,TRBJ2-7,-,TGTGCCAGCAGCCAGGGCGTCGGGGTCTACGAGCAGTACTTC,CASSQGVGVYEQYF
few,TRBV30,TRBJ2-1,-,TGTGCCTGGATCTCCTCGGGTGAGCAGTTCTTC,CAWISSGEQFF
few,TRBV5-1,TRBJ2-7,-,TGCGCCAGCAATCAGGGAACGCGTTACGAGCAGTACTTC,CASNQGTRYEQYF
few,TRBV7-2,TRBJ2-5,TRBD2,TGTGCCAGCAGACTAGGCTTAGCGGGGAAAGAGACCCAGTACTTC,CASRLGLAGKETQYF
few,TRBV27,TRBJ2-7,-,TGTGCCAGCAGTTTCGACGGCCCCTACGAGCAGTACTTC,CASSFDGPYEQYF
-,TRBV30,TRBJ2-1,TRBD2,TGTGCCTGGAGACGTCTACCAGGAAGCGGGAGGGCCTACAATGAGCAGTTCTTC,CAWRRLPGSGRAYNEQFF
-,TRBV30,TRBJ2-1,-,TGTGCCTGGAGTGTACTGGGGGGAGTCTACAATGAGCAGTTCTTC,CAWSVLGGVYNEQFF
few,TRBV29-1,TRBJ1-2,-,TGCAGCGCCGAGGGGCAGGGTTACGGCTACACCTTC,CSAEGQGYGYTF
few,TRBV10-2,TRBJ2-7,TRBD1,TGCGCCAGCAGGGGGACAGGGACCTACGAGCAGTACTTC,CASRGTGTYEQYF
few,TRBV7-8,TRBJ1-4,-,TGTGCCAGCAGCCTCACAGGCAACACTAATGAAAAACTGTTTTTT,CASSLTGNTNEKLFF
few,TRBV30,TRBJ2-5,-,TGTGCCTGGAGTCCCGGGACGGCTTTGAGCGAGACCCAGTACTTC,CAWSPGTALSETQYF
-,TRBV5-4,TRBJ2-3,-,TGTGCCAGCAGCTTAGAGGACACAGATACGCAGTATTTT,CASSLEDTDTQYF
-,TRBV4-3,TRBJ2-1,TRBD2,TGCGCCAGCAGCCAAGCCACCCCCGGGACTAGCACCAATGAGCAGTTCTTC,CASSQATPGTSTNEQFF
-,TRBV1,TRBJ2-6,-,TGCACCAGCAGCCTTGGTAAGGTTACAGGGGCCAACGTCCTGACTTTC,CTSSLGKVTGANVLTF
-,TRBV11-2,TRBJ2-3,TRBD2,TGTGCCAGCAGCCCTGGGGGGGAAGATACGCAGTATTTT,CASSPGGEDTQYF
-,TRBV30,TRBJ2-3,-,TGTGCCTGGAGTGTAGCTCAGAGCACAGATACGCAGTATTTT,CAWSVAQSTDTQYF
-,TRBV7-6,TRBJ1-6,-,TGTGCCAGCAGCTTAGAGGGATCCTATAATTCACCCCTCCACTTT,CASSLEGSYNSPLHF
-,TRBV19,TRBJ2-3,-,TGTGCCAGTACCCTCGTGGGGGGTACGCAGTATTTT,CASTLVGGTQYF
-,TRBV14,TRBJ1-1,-,TGTGCCAGCAGTCGGGCCCCGAACACTGAAGCCTTCTTT,CASSRAPNTEAFF
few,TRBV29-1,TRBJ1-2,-,TGCAGCGTTGAATTTTTCGGTAGTGGCTACACCTTC,CSVEFFGSGYTF
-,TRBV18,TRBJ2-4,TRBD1,TGTGCCAGCTCACCAATAGCTGTGGCAGGGGGCGCGTACGCCAAAAACATTCAGTACTTC,CASSPIAVAGGAYAKNIQYF
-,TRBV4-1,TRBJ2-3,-,TGCGCCAGCAGCTACGGGGCAGGGAGCACAGATACGCAGTATTTT,CASSYGAGSTDTQYF
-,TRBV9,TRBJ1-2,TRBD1,TGTGCCAGCAGCGCCGACAGGGCCTCGAGGTATGGCTACACCTTC,CASSADRASRYGYTF
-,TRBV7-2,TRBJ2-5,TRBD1,TGTGCCAGCAGTTTTGACAGGGGGCAAGAGACCCAGTACTTC,CASSFDRGQETQYF